A single sample is the source of the 29 T cell receptor beta chains below, sequenced in a study of blood T cells in healthy people across ages. Together with a sample-barcoded 5' primer, a J-beta primer mix was included in a second PCR lasting about 6 to 11 cycles. TCRdb used MiXCR to reprocess the 5' RACE reads, holding one entry per CDR3 protein. The table has 710,000 or so distinct CDR3 sequences, about 24% seen once. Material for sequencing was blood. The source is a man aged 70-80 years in good health.

In its sample, this clonotype was seen many times. The chain carries TRBV3-1 and TRBJ1-5, with a weak D call TRBD1 (6 bases). Germline V gene data show CDR1 as LGHDT and CDR2 as YNNKEL (reference sequence). The CDR3 covers 15 residues. Trimming took off 4 bases at V and 2 bases at J, with 12 bases between the two ends. In DNA, the CDR3 is TGTGCCAGCAGCCGAGGGGGAGGAGGCAATCAGCCCCAGCATTTT. Encoded protein: CASSRGGGGNQPQHF.

The chain couples TRBV5-6 to TRBJ2-4; D call uncertain. V shed 3 bases and J shed 3 bases, with 16 bases lying between them. The CDR3 is 16 residues long. From germline, CDR1 is SGHDT and CDR2 YYEEEE. Here the CDR3 reads CASSSEFFVGKNIQYF. Written as DNA, the CDR3 is TGTGCCAGCAGCTCCGAATTTTTTGTAGGCAAAAACATTCAGTACTTC.

The table lists this clonotype with many counts. The rearrangement uses TRBV5-1 and TRBJ2-5, with 7 bases that match TRBD1. The V segment lost 4 bases and the J segment 3 bases; nucleotides outside the gene matches: 9. CDR1 is SGHRS, CDR2 YFSETQ, per germline. CDR3 length: 15 amino acids. The chain's CDR3 is CASSLSSGTEETQYF. The CDR3 region has the DNA TGCGCCAGCAGCCTGTCCTCCGGGACAGAAGAGACCCAGTACTTC.

The rearrangement links TRBV12-3 or TRBV12-4 to TRBJ1-1; D perhaps matches TRBD1 (5 bases). Trimming cost V 4 bases and J 4 bases, with 13 bases left between them. This CDR3 has 14 residues. Here the CDR3 reads CASSSQGFGTEAFF. In DNA, the CDR3 is TGTGCCAGCAGTTCTCAGGGTTTTGGCACTGAAGCTTTCTTT.

This clonotype was detected ten times or more. The chain has TRBV7-9 and TRBJ1-4; TRBD1 agrees at 8 bases. Trimming removed 5 bases from V and 6 bases from J; junction bases left unmatched: 5. The CDR3 totals 14 residues. CDR1 and CDR2 from the germline V gene are SEHNR and FQNEAQ (reference sequence). CDR3 in amino acids: CASSAGTGDEKLFF. The CDR3, as DNA: TGTGCCAGCAGCGCCGGGACAGGTGATGAAAAACTGTTTTTT.

V is TRBV7-2 and J is TRBJ1-2, with D maybe TRBD1 (5 bases). CDR1 and CDR2 from the germline V gene are SGHTA and FQGNSA. The V end was cut by 5 bases, the J end by 4 bases, with 14 bases between. This CDR3 is 14 amino acids long. The chain's CDR3 is CASSPGIPGYGYTF. The CDR3 DNA is TGTGCCAGCAGCCCAGGGATTCCGGGCTATGGCTACACCTTC.

This clonotype turned up a few times. This chain uses TRBV4-2 with TRBJ2-2, with 10 nucleotides matching TRBD1. V shed 5 bases and J 4 bases; nucleotides not matched to a gene: 4. Germline lookup yields CDR1 LGHNA and CDR2 YNFKEQ. The CDR3 totals 15 residues. This CDR3 reads CASSFRDRGTGELFF. For the CDR3, the DNA is TGTGCCAGCAGCTTTCGGGACAGGGGCACCGGGGAGCTGTTTTTT.

This clonotype was counted only a few times. This chain links TRBV9 with TRBJ2-6; unclear D gene. Per germline, CDR1 SGDLS and CDR2 YYNGEE. The CDR3 is 15 amino acids. V was cut by 0 bases and J by 1 base, with 5 bases left in between. The CDR3 DNA reads as TGTGCCAGCAGCGTAGAACAATCTGGGGCCAACGTCCTGACTTTC. Its protein is CASSVEQSGANVLTF.

This clonotype has only a few counts. This chain joins TRBV7-2 and TRBJ2-5; no firm D call. Between the trimmed V and J ends, which lost 3 bases and 7 bases, there was a span of 3 bases. Germline V CDR1 and CDR2: SGHTA, FQGNSA. This CDR3 contains 10 residues. The CDR3 region is CASSFRTQYF. In DNA form, the CDR3 reads TGTGCCAGCAGCTTTAGGACCCAGTACTTC.

In this sample, this clonotype turned up many times. The CDR3 DNA reads as TGCGCCAGCAGCTTGTCCACCACCGGGACACTCTATGGCTACACCTTC. It translates to CASSLSTTGTLYGYTF. V usage is TRBV5-1 and J usage is TRBJ1-2; the D gene is possibly TRBD1 (6 bases). The CDR3 runs 16 residues. Trimming shortened V by 1 base and J by 4 bases, and 17 bases separated the two germline ends. Germline V gene lookup returns CDR1 SGHRS and CDR2 YFSETQ.

This chain uses TRBV5-1 with TRBJ1-6; possibly TRBD1 for D (5 bases). The CDR3 loop spans 15 amino acids. V was shortened by 4 bases and J by 10 bases, with 18 bases between the two germline ends. Germline CDR1 and CDR2: SGHRS and YFSETQ. CDR3 region: CASSLGSQGRSPLHF. DNA of the CDR3: TGCGCCAGCAGCCTTGGTTCGCAGGGTCGCTCACCCCTCCACTTT.

The chain combines TRBV5-6 with TRBJ1-2; tentatively, D is TRBD1 (5 bases). This CDR3 comprises 14 residues. CDR1 and CDR2 from the germline V gene are SGHDT and YYEEEE. Trimming took 6 bases from V and 7 from J, leaving 19 bases between them. CDR3 sequence (DNA): TGTGCCAGCACCCGGACACCGGAGGTTCGTGGCTACACCTTC. It is translated as CASTRTPEVRGYTF. Full variable domain (missing parts from reference TRBV5-6 and TRBJ1-2): DAGVTQSPTHLIKTRGQQVTLRCSPKSGHDTVSWYQQALGQGPQFIFQYYEEEERQRGNFPDRFSGHQFPNYSSELNVNALLLGDSALYLCASTRTPEVRGYTFGSGTRLTVV.

This clonotype was detected a few times. V gene TRBV10-3 combines with J gene TRBJ1-1; weak D call: TRBD1 (6 bases). Trimming took off 8 bases at V and 0 bases at J, with 10 bases between the two ends. The V gene's germline CDR1 is ENHRY and CDR2 SYGVKD. The CDR3 sequence is 13 residues long. CDR3 sequence: CAIGRGLNTEAFF. The CDR3 DNA reads as TGTGCCATCGGCAGGGGATTGAACACTGAAGCTTTCTTT.

The rearrangement links TRBV7-2 to TRBJ2-3; 10 bases are shared with TRBD2. V shed 1 base and J 4 bases; nucleotides not matched to a gene: 11. The CDR3 totals 18 residues. The germline gives CDR1 SGHTA, CDR2 FQGNSA. CDR3 protein: CASSLGASGRKWADTQYF. As DNA, the CDR3 is TGTGCCAGCAGCTTAGGGGCTAGCGGGAGAAAGTGGGCAGATACGCAGTATTTT. Variable domain in full (rest from reference TRBV7-2 and TRBJ2-3): GAGVSQSPSNKVTEKGKDVELRCDPISGHTALYWYRQSLGQGLEFLIYFQGNSAPDKSGLPSDRFSAERTGGSVSTLTIQRTQQEDSAVYLCASSLGASGRKWADTQYFGPGTRLTVL.

Many counts were recorded for this clonotype. This chain links TRBV7-9 with TRBJ2-2, with D possibly TRBD2 on 5 matching bases. There are 15 residues in the CDR3. In germline, CDR1 is SEHNR, CDR2 FQNEAQ (reference sequence). V was trimmed by 3 bases and J by 1 base, leaving 9 bases between them. The CDR3 DNA follows: TGTGCCAGCAGCTTGGACTCCGGGAACACCGGGGAGCTGTTTTTT. Its translation is CASSLDSGNTGELFF. Complete variable domain (other parts from reference TRBV7-9 and TRBJ2-2): DTGVSQNPRHKITKRGQNVTFRCDPISEHNRLYWYRQTLGQGPEFLTYFQNEAQLEKSRLLSDRFSAERPKGSFSTLEIQRTEQGDSAMYLCASSLDSGNTGELFFGEGSRLTVL.

The genes are TRBV29-1 and TRBJ2-7, with D unclear. The germline gives CDR1 SQVTM, CDR2 ANQGSEA. Trimming removed 5 bases from V and 6 bases from J, with 14 bases in between. There are 12 residues in the CDR3. The CDR3 DNA sequence: TGCAGCGTTCACACCGGGCTCGGCGAGCAGTACTTC. Translating it yields CSVHTGLGEQYF.

The chain joins TRBV9 to TRBJ2-5; 8 nucleotides line up with TRBD1. The CDR3 extends over 14 amino acids. Losses at the gene ends were 0 bases for V and 7 bases for J; bases not matched to a gene: 5. The germline V gene has CDR1 SGDLS and CDR2 YYNGEE. CDR3 nucleotides: TGTGCCAGCAGCGTAGTTTCCGGACAGGGGACCCAGTACTTC. Its translation: CASSVVSGQGTQYF.

Comments on this clonotype: A junction end diverges from the germline sequence, so it may reflect a read error. The CDR3 loop is CAGSVTSGGALDTQYF. The CDR3 DNA reads as TGTGCCGGCAGCGTGACTAGCGGGGGGGCTTTAGATACGCAGTATTTT. The chain has TRBV9 and TRBJ2-3; 14 bases are shared with TRBD2. Per the germline V gene, CDR1 is SGDLS and CDR2 is YYNGEE. The CDR3 runs to 16 residues.

This chain uses TRBV5-1 with TRBJ2-2; 15 bases line up with TRBD2. The CDR3 loop spans 19 amino acids. Trimming cost V 4 bases and J 6 bases; bases outside gene matches: 13. Looked up from germline, CDR1 is SGHRS and CDR2 is YFSETQ. DNA for the CDR3: TGCGCCAGCAGCCAAGGGACTAGCGGGAGGATTCGGTTTGCCGGGGAGCTGTTTTTT. This translates into CASSQGTSGRIRFAGELFF.

This clonotype turned up a few times. The chain joins TRBV3-1 to TRBJ1-1; 7 bases fit TRBD1. V dropped 4 bases and J dropped 1; count of bases not matched to a gene: 3. CDR1 LGHDT and CDR2 YNNKEL come from the germline V gene (reference sequence). The CDR3 is 14 amino acids. The CDR3 loop reads CASSLRDRNTEAFF. The CDR3, as DNA: TGTGCCAGCAGCCTCCGGGACAGGAACACTGAAGCTTTCTTT. The complete variable domain, with remaining parts taken from reference TRBV3-1 and TRBJ1-1, reads DTAVSQTPKYLVTQMGNDKSIKCEQNLGHDTMYWYKQDSKKFLKIMFSYNNKELIINETVPNRFSPKSPDKAHLNLHINSLELGDSAVYFCASSLRDRNTEAFFGQGTRLTVV.

The genes are TRBV7-2 and TRBJ2-5; TRBD2 aligns across 8 bases. The CDR3 loop spans 14 amino acids. Trimming took 6 bases from V and 4 from J; bases not matched to a gene: 7. Germline values: CDR1 SGHTA, CDR2 FQGNSA. The CDR3 sequence is CASSSSGPSETQYF. In DNA, the CDR3 is TGTGCCAGCAGTTCTAGCGGGCCCTCAGAGACCCAGTACTTC.

This clonotype was seen only a few times. This chain links TRBV5-1 with TRBJ2-3; D may correspond to TRBD1 or TRBD2 (6 bases each). From germline, CDR1 is SGHRS and CDR2 YFSETQ. V lost 7 bases and J 2 bases, leaving 14 bases between the germline ends. The CDR3 consists of 14 residues. The DNA of the CDR3 is TGCGCCAGCCTGCGGGACACATACACAGATACGCAGTATTTT. Residues: CASLRDTYTDTQYF.

This chain uses TRBV29-1 with TRBJ1-4; the D gene is possibly TRBD1 (5 bases). The CDR3 is made up of 13 amino acids. Trimming took off 7 bases at V and 6 bases at J, with 15 bases between the two ends. Germline assignment: CDR1 SQVTM and CDR2 ANQGSEA. CDR3 loop: CSAGDRIYEKLFF. In nucleotides, the CDR3 is TGCAGCGCCGGAGACAGAATTTATGAAAAACTGTTTTTT.

This clonotype was counted between two and nine times. V gene TRBV14 combines with J gene TRBJ2-7; tentatively, D is TRBD2 (5 bases). The CDR3 has 14 amino acids. V was pared by 0 bases and J by 13 bases, with 19 bases between. From germline, CDR1 is SGHDN and CDR2 FVKESK. CDR3 protein: CASSQERAGGRLYF. For the CDR3, the DNA is TGTGCCAGCAGCCAAGAGAGGGCAGGTGGGCGTCTTTACTTC. The full variable domain, its missing parts supplied by reference TRBV14 and TRBJ2-7, is EAGVTQFPSHSVIEKGQTVTLRCDPISGHDNLYWYRRVMGKEIKFLLHFVKESKQDESGMPNNRFLAERTGGTYSTLKVQPAELEDSGVYFCASSQERAGGRLYFGPGTRLTVT.

This clonotype was observed a few times. Possible read error: a much larger clone is one base away. The chain uses TRBV3-1 and TRBJ2-1; D call uncertain. Germline V CDR1 and CDR2: LGHDT, YNNKEL (reference sequence). This CDR3 is built from 11 residues. Trimming left V 10 bases short and J 0 bases short, with 4 bases between. The CDR3 loop reads CANTSYNEQFF. The DNA of the CDR3 is TGTGCCAACACCTCCTACAATGAGCAGTTCTTC.

The chain carries TRBV25-1 and TRBJ1-2; D is undetermined. The germline CDR1 and CDR2 sequences are MGHDK and SYGVNS. V gave up 1 base and J gave up 8 bases, with 14 bases separating them. CDR3 size: 14 residues. The CDR3 nucleotides read TGTGCCAGCAGTGAATTCTCGAATATAGGCGGCTACACCTTC. Its protein is CASSEFSNIGGYTF.

This clonotype has ten or more counts. This sequence joins TRBV7-8 and TRBJ2-7; D is possibly TRBD1 (5 bases). Germline V gene lookup returns CDR1 SGHVS and CDR2 FQNEAQ. The germline V and J ends were trimmed by 0 bases and 3 bases, with 6 bases remaining between them. The CDR3 sequence is 13 residues long. CDR3 sequence: CASSLATDYEQYV. The CDR3 bases are TGTGCCAGCAGCTTAGCGACAGACTACGAGCAGTACGTC.

This clonotype occurred a few times. The chain recombines TRBV9 with TRBJ2-3; D is unclear. CDR1 and CDR2 (germline): SGDLS, YYNGEE. V was shortened by 0 bases and J by 2 bases, with 10 bases between the two germline ends. This CDR3 has 15 residues. The CDR3 bases are TGTGCCAGCAGCGTAGGGGCATACAACACAGATACGCAGTATTTT. Protein sequence: CASSVGAYNTDTQYF.

This clonotype has more than one count but fewer than ten. The chain has TRBV20-1 and TRBJ2-5; tentatively, D is TRBD1 (5 bases). The CDR3 length is 14 residues. V was trimmed by 3 bases and J by 2 bases, leaving 13 bases between them. Germline CDR1 DFQATT, CDR2 SNEGSKA (reference sequence). The CDR3 sequence is CSASGRARQETQYF. The CDR3, as DNA: TGCAGTGCTAGCGGCAGGGCCAGACAAGAGACCCAGTACTTC.